Sequencing of this T cell receptor (beta chain) was carried out in a study of CD8 T cells in Susac syndrome. CDR1 and CDR2 (germline): MNHEY, SMNVEV (reference sequence). V shed 5 bases and J 7 bases; nucleotides not matched to a gene: 9. The CDR3 spans 16 residues. An input of roughly 0.5 to 1 ug of RNA was subjected to reverse transcription using random hexamers. Each CDR3 protein is one row after TCRdb ran MiXCR on the immunoSEQ multiplex PCR reads. The sample has 80,000 or so distinct CDR3 sequences; about 92% are singletons. This TCR was sampled from a human donor with Susac syndrome. The source material was CD4+ T cells from PBMCs. The chain couples TRBV27 to TRBJ2-2; 11 bases agree with TRBD2. The chain's CDR3 is CASSLRLAGRGGELFF. CDR3 DNA: TGTGCCAGCAGTCTTCGACTAGCGGGGAGGGGCGGGGAGCTGTTTTTT.